The 16 T cell receptor beta chains listed next were all sequenced from one sample in a study of beta chain features in type 1 diabetes (dated by TCRdb to between 2018 and 2020). What the authors observed across the whole study: Type 1 diabetes patients showed a moderate but significant shortening of TCRB CDR3 length in all four CD4+ subsets.

Preparation of the library involved the immunoSEQ multiplex PCR assay. The High Capacity cDNA Reverse Transcription Kit was used to reverse transcribe all of the isolated RNA, meaning that expressed TCRB transcripts were what got sequenced. TCRdb took over this immuneACCESS table, retaining in-frame rearrangements with V and J assigned. Such tables are incomplete; in checked studies, under half of the missing clones stem from an unresolved V gene, and the remainder is unexplained. Within this sample are hundreds of thousands of clones, with roughly an eighth of them counted one time only. 0.04% of the sample is held by the ten biggest clonotypes. Antigens of these TCRs are unknown. Sequenced material: naive CD4+ T cells from blood. Interpreted using the paper, the cell subset or site label stands for: true naive CD4+ T cells. Receptors originate from a man younger than 30 with type 1 diabetes.

CDR3 bases: TGTGCCAGCAGCTCCGACAGGGGATACGAGCAGTACTTC. Protein: CASSSDRGYEQYF. The V call is TRBV7-8, the J call TRBJ2-7; 8 nucleotides agree with TRBD1. V shed 4 bases and J 4 bases; nucleotides not matched to a gene: 3. This CDR3 comprises 13 residues. CDR1 is SGHVS, CDR2 FQNEAQ, per germline. Supplemented by reference TRBV7-8 and TRBJ2-7, the full variable domain reads GAGVSQSPRYKVAKRGQDVALRCDPISGHVSLFWYQQALGQGPEFLTYFQNEAQLDKSGLPSDRFFAERPEGSVSTLKIQRTQQEDSAVYLCASSSDRGYEQYFGPGTRLTVT.

V gene TRBV5-1 combines with J gene TRBJ2-5, with D tentatively TRBD2 (6 bases). The CDR3 runs 17 residues. Germline CDR1 reads SGHRS; CDR2 reads YFSETQ. V was pared by 4 bases and J by 5 bases, with 24 bases between. The CDR3: CASSLLVGGSGAETQYF. Written as DNA, the CDR3 is TGCGCCAGCAGCCTGTTAGTAGGAGGGAGTGGTGCGGAGACCCAGTACTTC.

This clone has more than one count but fewer than ten. The V gene is TRBV10-3, the J gene TRBJ1-3; 7 nucleotides align to TRBD1. V shed 4 bases, J shed 4 bases, and the junction held 7 bases outside the gene matches. Germline CDR1 and CDR2: ENHRY and SYGVKD. The CDR3 is 15 amino acids. The CDR3: CAISAGTAGGNTIYF. In DNA, the CDR3 is TGTGCCATCAGTGCCGGGACAGCGGGCGGAAACACCATATATTTT.

The rearrangement joins TRBV23-1 to TRBJ1-5, with D perhaps TRBD1 (6 bases). TRBV23-1 is identified as an open reading frame with a role that is uncertain. The CDR3 sequence is 13 residues long. V was clipped by 7 bases and J by 5 bases, with 12 bases between them. The CDR3, as DNA: TGCGCCAGCAAGGGGGGGAGTGATCAGCCCCAGCATTTT. This translates into CASKGGSDQPQHF.

This clone was counted only a few times. The sample carries other DNA sequences with the same CDR3. The rearrangement joins TRBV6-5 to TRBJ1-5; tentative D call: TRBD1 (6 bases). The CDR3 spans 13 residues. Looked up from germline, CDR1 is MNHEY and CDR2 is SVGAGI. Trimming cost V 5 bases and J 2 bases, with 7 bases left between them. The CDR3 loop is CASSRQGNQPQHF. CDR3 DNA: TGTGCCAGCAGTCGACAGGGCAATCAGCCCCAGCATTTT.

This clone has just a few counts. This chain connects TRBV23-1 to TRBJ2-3; D is perhaps TRBD1 (6 bases). TRBV23-1 is labeled an ORF, and its function is uncertain. CDR3 size: 15 residues. The V gene lost 8 bases and the J gene lost 1 base, with 16 bases spanning the gap. CDR3 region: CASGLQGRGTDTQYF. CDR3 nucleotide sequence: TGCGCCAGCGGGTTACAGGGACGGGGCACAGATACGCAGTATTTT.

This CDR3 reads CASSSQVDYEQYF. The CDR3 DNA reads as TGTGCCAGCAGTTCCCAGGTCGACTACGAGCAGTACTTC. This chain connects TRBV28 to TRBJ2-7; D uncertain. CDR3 length equals 13 residues. The ends were cut back, 4 bases at V and 3 bases at J, with 10 bases in the middle. The germline V gene has CDR1 MDHEN and CDR2 SYDVKM.

This clone turned up a few times. The V and J genes are TRBV4-3 and TRBJ2-3; TRBD2 aligns across 8 bases. The germline V gene has CDR1 LGHNA and CDR2 YSLEER. CDR3 length: 18 residues. The V and J ends lost 4 bases and 4 bases, in that order; junction bases with no gene match: 16. This chain's CDR3 is CASSRGSGGRGFPDTQYF. DNA of the CDR3: TGCGCCAGCAGCCGCGGAAGCGGGGGTAGGGGGTTTCCAGATACGCAGTATTTT.

The chain is built from TRBV6-5 and TRBJ1-5, with 9 bases identical to TRBD1. J gave up 7 bases and V 7 bases, and 5 bases lay outside the gene matches. CDR1 and CDR2 from the germline V gene are MNHEY and SVGAGI. This CDR3 is built from 13 residues. DNA of the CDR3: TGTGCCAGCAAGGACAGGGGCGGGCAGCCCCAGCATTTT. Translating it yields CASKDRGGQPQHF.

The genes are TRBV30 and TRBJ1-2; TRBD1 might be the D (5 bases). The V gene lost 1 base and the J gene lost 0 bases, with 15 bases spanning the gap. The V gene's germline CDR1 is GTSNPN and CDR2 SVGIG (reference sequence). The CDR3 totals 16 residues. CDR3 DNA sequence: TGTGCCTGGAGTGGGCGGAGGGGTCTCACTAACTATGGCTACACCTTC. This encodes CAWSGRRGLTNYGYTF.

V is TRBV5-1 and J is TRBJ2-7; 11 bases match TRBD2. This CDR3 is built from 15 residues. The V gene's germline CDR1 is SGHRS and CDR2 YFSETQ. V lost 9 bases, J lost 7 bases, and 15 bases stayed unmatched. The CDR3 DNA reads as TGCGCCAACAGTTTTAGAACTAGCGGGAGTCGGGAGCAGTACTTC. It yields the protein CANSFRTSGSREQYF.

The chain has TRBV11-2 and TRBJ2-1; 10 nucleotides agree with TRBD2. In germline, CDR1 is SGHAT, CDR2 FQNNGV. The ends lost 2 bases at V and 6 bases at J; junction bases unmatched: 7. The CDR3 totals 16 residues. CDR3 protein: CASSLPGLASLNEQFF. The CDR3 DNA sequence: TGTGCCAGCAGCTTACCGGGACTAGCGTCCCTCAATGAGCAGTTCTTC.

Only a few counts were recorded for this clone. This chain joins TRBV6-1 and TRBJ1-5; D is unresolved. Germline lookup yields CDR1 MNHNS and CDR2 SASEGT. CDR3 length: 16 amino acids. V lost 3 bases, J lost 2 bases, and 14 bases lay in between. The CDR3 reads CASSDHPFRGNQPQHF. The CDR3 DNA reads TGTGCCAGCAGTGACCACCCCTTCCGGGGCAATCAGCCCCAGCATTTT.

With regard to this clone: Additional DNA sequences in this sample encode the identical CDR3. This chain links TRBV5-8 with TRBJ2-3; no clear D gene. V was trimmed by 0 bases and J by 3 bases, leaving 2 bases between them. CDR1 and CDR2 (germline): SGHTS, YDEGEE. The CDR3 totals 12 residues. Here the CDR3 reads CASSLVTDTQYF. The DNA of the CDR3 is TGTGCCAGCAGCTTGGTAACAGATACGCAGTATTTT. The full variable domain, its missing parts supplied by reference TRBV5-8 and TRBJ2-3, is EAGVTQSPTHLIKTRGQQATLRCSPISGHTSVYWYQQALGLGLQFLLWYDEGEERNRGNFPPRFSGRQFPNYSSELNVNALELEDSALYLCASSLVTDTQYFGPGTRLTVL.

The genes are TRBV28 and TRBJ1-5; D may be TRBD1 (6 bases). This CDR3 has 14 residues. Looked up from germline, CDR1 is MDHEN and CDR2 is SYDVKM. V lost 5 bases and J lost 6, with 14 bases in between. The CDR3 reads CASSVQGRRQPQHF. DNA for the CDR3: TGTGCCAGCAGTGTACAGGGTAGGCGTCAGCCCCAGCATTTT.

There are a few counts of this clone. The rearrangement uses TRBV4-1 and TRBJ2-3, with D unclear. Germline V lookup: CDR1 MGHRA, CDR2 YSYEKL. CDR3 length equals 17 residues. The V gene lost 0 bases and the J gene lost 0 bases, with 13 bases spanning the gap. For the CDR3, the DNA is TGCGCCAGCAGCCAAGAGGGGTACAGCCCTAGCACAGATACGCAGTATTTT. This codes for CASSQEGYSPSTDTQYF.